The subject of this entry is one T cell receptor (beta chain). The antigen is undetermined. The observed sequence ends 3 residues before the CDR3 terminus, with the missing tail filled in from the germline J gene. Sequenced by immunoSEQ multiplex PCR; TCRdb stores in-frame clones only, minus some. The table for this sample gives under 7,500 clones. The CDR3 contains 14 residues. V lost 1 base, J lost 4 bases, and 3 bases stayed unmatched. Germline V gene data show CDR1 as WNHNN and CDR2 as SYGVQD (reference sequence). These data are taken from a study of Tregs in tolerant kidney transplant recipients. Related graft donors supplied nonmyeloablative bone marrow transplants, and mixed chimerism was transient. Study observations and caveats: Nucleotide sequences could not be compared across some patients' samples due to primer changes. Donor-specific Treg expansion exceeded global Treg expansion in tolerant patients, suggesting antigen drive. No direct test of biological reproducibility was done here.

The rearrangement links TRBV10-1 to TRBJ2-7, with 8 bases identical to TRBD1. The receptor was derived from a human patient who received a combined kidney and bone marrow transplant. Some T cells could come from the graft donor. Sample: CD4+ T cells from blood (PBMCs), taken 6 months after the transplant. CDR3 in amino acids: CASSEYRQGYEQYF. The DNA read from the CDR3 is TGCGCCAGCAGTGAGTATAGACAGGGGTACGAG.